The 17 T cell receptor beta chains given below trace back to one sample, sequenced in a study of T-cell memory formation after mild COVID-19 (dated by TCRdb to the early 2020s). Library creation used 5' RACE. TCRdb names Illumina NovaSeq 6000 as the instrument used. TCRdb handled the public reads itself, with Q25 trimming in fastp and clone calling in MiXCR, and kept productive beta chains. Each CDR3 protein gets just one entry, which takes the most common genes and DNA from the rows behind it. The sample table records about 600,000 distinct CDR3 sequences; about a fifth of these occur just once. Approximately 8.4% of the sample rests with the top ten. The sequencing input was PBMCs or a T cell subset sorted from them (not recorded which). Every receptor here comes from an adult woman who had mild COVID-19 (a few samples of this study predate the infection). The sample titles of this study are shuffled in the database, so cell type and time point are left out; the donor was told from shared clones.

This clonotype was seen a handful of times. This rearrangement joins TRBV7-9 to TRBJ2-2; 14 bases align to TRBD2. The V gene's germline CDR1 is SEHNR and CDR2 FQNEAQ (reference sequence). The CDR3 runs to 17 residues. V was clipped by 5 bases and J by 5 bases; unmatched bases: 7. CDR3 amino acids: CASSPQRLAGGTGELFF. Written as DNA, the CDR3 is TGTGCCAGCAGCCCCCAACGACTAGCGGGGGGGACCGGGGAGCTGTTTTTT.

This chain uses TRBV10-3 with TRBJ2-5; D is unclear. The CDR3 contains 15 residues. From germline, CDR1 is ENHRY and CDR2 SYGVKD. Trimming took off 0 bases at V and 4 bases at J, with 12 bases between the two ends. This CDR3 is CAISESVAVSETQYF. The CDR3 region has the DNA TGTGCCATCAGTGAGTCGGTTGCAGTTTCAGAGACCCAGTACTTC.

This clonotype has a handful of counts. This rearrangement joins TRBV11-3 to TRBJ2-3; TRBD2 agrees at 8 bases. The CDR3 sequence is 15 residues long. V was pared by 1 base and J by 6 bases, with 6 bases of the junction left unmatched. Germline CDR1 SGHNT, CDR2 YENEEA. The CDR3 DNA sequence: TGTGCCAGCAGCTTAGTATATGGACTAGCTGATACGCAGTATTTT. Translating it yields CASSLVYGLADTQYF. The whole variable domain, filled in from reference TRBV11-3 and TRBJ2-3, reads EAGVVQSPRYKIIEKKQPVAFWCNPISGHNTLYWYLQNLGQGPELLIRYENEEAVDDSQLPKDRFSAERLKGVDSTLKIQPAELGDSAVYLCASSLVYGLADTQYFGPGTRLTVL.

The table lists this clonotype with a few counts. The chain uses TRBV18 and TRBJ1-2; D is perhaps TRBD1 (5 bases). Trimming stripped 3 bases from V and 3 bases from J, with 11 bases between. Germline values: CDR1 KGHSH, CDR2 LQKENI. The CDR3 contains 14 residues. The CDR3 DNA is TGTGCCAGCTCACCTGCCGCGGGGGACTATGGCTACACCTTC. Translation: CASSPAAGDYGYTF.

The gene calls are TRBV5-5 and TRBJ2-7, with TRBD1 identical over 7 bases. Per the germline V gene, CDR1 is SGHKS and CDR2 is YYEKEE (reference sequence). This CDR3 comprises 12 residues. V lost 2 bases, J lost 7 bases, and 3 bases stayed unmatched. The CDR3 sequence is CASSFPGGEQYF. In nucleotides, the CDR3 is TGTGCCAGCAGCTTTCCAGGGGGAGAGCAGTACTTC.

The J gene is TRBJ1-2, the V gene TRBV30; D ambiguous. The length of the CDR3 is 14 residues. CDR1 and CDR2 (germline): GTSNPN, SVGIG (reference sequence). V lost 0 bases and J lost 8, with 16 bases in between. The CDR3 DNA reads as TGTGCCTGGAGTGTACCTCGGGAAACCCTAGGCTACACCTTC. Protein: CAWSVPRETLGYTF. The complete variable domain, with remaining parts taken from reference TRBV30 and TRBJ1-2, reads SQTIHQWPATLVQPVGSPLSLECTVEGTSNPNLYWYRQAAGRGLQLLFYSVGIGQISSEVPQNLSASRPQDRQFILSSKKLLLSDSGFYLCAWSVPRETLGYTFGSGTRLTVV.

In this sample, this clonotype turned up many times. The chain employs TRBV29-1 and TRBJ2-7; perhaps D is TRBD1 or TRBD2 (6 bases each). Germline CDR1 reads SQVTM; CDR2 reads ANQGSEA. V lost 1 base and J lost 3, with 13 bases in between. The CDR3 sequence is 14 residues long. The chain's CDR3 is CSVEGAEGHYEQYF. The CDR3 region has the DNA TGCAGCGTTGAAGGGGCGGAGGGACACTACGAGCAGTACTTC.

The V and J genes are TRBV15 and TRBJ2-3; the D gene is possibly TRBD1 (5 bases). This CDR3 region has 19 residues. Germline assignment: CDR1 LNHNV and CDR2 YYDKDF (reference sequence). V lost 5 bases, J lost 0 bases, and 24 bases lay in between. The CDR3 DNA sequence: TGTGCCACCAGCTCCCCGGAAGGGGAAAGCCACCCTAGCACAGATACGCAGTATTTT. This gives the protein CATSSPEGESHPSTDTQYF.

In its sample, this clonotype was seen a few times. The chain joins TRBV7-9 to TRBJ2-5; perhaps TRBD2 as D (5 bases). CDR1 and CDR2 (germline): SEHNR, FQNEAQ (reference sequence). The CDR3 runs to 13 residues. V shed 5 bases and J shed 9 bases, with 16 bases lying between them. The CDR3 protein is CASSRDPAGAQYF. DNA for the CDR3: TGTGCCAGCAGCCGCGACCCCGCCGGGGCCCAGTACTTC.

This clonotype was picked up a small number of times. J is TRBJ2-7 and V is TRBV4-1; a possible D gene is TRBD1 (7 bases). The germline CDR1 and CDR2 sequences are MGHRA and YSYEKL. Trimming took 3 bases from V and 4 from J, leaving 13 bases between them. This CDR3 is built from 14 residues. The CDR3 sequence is CASSQGRGAYEQYF. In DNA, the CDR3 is TGCGCCAGCAGCCAGGGCAGGGGGGCTTACGAGCAGTACTTC.

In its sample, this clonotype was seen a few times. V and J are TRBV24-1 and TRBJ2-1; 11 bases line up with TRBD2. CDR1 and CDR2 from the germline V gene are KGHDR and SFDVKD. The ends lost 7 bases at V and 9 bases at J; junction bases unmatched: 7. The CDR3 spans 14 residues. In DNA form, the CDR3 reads TGTGCCACCAGGCCAACTAGCGGGAGAAGTGAGCAGTTCTTC. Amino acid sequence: CATRPTSGRSEQFF.

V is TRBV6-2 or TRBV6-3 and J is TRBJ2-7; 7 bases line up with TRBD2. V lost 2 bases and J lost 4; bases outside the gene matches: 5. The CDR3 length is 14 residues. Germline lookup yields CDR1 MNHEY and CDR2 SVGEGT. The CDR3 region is CASSYVAGSYEQYF. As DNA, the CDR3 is TGTGCCAGCAGTTACGTAGCGGGTTCATACGAGCAGTACTTC.

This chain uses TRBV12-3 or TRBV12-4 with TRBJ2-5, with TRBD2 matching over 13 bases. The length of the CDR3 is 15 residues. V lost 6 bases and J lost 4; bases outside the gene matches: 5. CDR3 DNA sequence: TGTGCCAGCAGAGTCGGACTAGCGGGGGCAGAGACCCAGTACTTC. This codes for CASRVGLAGAETQYF.

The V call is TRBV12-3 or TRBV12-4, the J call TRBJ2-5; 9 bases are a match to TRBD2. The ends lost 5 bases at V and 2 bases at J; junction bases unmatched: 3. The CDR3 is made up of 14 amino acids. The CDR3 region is CASSRAGGQETQYF. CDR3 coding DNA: TGTGCCAGCAGTCGCGCGGGAGGGCAAGAGACCCAGTACTTC.

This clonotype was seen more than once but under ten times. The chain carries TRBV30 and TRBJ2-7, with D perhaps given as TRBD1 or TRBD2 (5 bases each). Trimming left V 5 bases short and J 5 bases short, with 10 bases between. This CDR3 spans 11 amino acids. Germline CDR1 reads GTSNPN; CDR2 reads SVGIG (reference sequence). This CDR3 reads CAWGGSHEQYF. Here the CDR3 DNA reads TGTGCCTGGGGGGGATCCCACGAGCAGTACTTC.

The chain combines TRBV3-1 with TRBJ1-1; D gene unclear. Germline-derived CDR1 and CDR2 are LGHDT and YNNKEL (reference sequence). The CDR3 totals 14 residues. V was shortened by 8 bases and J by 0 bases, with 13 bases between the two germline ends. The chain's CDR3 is CASLKAGLNTEAFF. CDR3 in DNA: TGTGCCAGCCTGAAAGCGGGCTTGAACACTGAAGCTTTCTTT.

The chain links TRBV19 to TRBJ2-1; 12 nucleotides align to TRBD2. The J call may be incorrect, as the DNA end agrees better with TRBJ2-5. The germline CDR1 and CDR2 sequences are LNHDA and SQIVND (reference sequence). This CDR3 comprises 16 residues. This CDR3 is CASRKLGTSGQETQYF. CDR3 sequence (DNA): TGTGCCAGTAGAAAGCTCGGGACTAGCGGGCAAGAGACCCAGTACTTC.